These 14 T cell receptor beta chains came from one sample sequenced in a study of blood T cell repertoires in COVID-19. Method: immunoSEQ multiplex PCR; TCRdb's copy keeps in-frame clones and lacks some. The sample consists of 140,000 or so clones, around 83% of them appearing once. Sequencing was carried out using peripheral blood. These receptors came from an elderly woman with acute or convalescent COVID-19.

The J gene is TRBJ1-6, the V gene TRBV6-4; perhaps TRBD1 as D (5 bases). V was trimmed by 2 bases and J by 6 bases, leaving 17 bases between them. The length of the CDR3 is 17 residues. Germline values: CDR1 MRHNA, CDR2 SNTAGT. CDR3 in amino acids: CASSDENRSFSNSPLHF. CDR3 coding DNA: TGTGCCAGCAGTGACGAGAACAGGTCGTTTAGTAATTCACCCCTCCACTTT.

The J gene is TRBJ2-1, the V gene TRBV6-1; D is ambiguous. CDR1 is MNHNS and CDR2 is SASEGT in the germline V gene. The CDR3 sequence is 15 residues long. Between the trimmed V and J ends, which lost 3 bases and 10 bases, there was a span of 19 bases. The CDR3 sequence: CASSEDGPVSWEQFF. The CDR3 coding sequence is TGTGCCAGCAGTGAGGATGGGCCAGTCTCGTGGGAGCAGTTCTTC.

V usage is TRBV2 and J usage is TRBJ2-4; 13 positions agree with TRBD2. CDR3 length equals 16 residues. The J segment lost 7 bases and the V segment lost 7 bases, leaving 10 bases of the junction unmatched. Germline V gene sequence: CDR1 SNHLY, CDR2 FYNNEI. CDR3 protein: CASNRELAGGLNIQYF. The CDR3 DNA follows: TGTGCCAGCAATCGGGAACTAGCGGGGGGGCTGAACATTCAGTACTTC.

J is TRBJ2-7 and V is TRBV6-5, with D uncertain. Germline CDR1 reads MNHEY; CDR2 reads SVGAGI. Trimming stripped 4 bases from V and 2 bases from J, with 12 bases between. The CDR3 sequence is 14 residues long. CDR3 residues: CASSSLRGTYEQYF. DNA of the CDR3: TGTGCCAGCAGTTCCCTACGCGGTACCTACGAGCAGTACTTC.

The CDR3 DNA follows: TGCGCCAGCAGCTTGTCTTCCTCGGACTCTACCTACGAGCAGTACTTC. Translated, it gives CASSLSSSDSTYEQYF. The chain recombines TRBV5-1 with TRBJ2-7; D might be TRBD2 (5 bases). Looked up from germline, CDR1 is SGHRS and CDR2 is YFSETQ. This CDR3 contains 16 residues. V was cut by 1 base and J by 2 bases, with 16 bases left in between.

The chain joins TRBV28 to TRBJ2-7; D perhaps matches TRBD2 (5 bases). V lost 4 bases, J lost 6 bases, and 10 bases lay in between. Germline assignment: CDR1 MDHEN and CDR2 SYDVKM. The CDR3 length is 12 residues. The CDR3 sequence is CASSWSGSEQYF. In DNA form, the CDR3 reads TGTGCCAGCAGTTGGTCGGGGAGCGAGCAGTACTTC.

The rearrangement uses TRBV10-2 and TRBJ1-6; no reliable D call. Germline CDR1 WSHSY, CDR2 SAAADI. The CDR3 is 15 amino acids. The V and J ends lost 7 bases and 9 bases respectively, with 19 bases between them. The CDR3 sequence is CASKSGRVVGSPLHF. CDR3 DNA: TGCGCCAGCAAAAGCGGAAGGGTTGTTGGTTCACCCCTCCACTTT.

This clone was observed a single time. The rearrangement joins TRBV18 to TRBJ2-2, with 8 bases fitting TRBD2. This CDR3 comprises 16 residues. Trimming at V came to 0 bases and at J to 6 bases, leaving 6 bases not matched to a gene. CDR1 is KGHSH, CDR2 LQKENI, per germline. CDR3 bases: TGTGCCAGCTCACCACCGGTACTAGCGGCCGCCGGGGAGCTGTTTTTT. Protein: CASSPPVLAAAGELFF.

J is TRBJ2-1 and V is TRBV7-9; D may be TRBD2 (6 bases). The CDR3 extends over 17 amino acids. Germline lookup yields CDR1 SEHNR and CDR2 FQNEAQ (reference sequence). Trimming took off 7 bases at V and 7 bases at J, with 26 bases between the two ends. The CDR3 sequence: CASIKGMAGSTVNEQFF. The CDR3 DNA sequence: TGTGCCAGCATTAAGGGGATGGCGGGGTCCACAGTAAATGAGCAGTTCTTC.

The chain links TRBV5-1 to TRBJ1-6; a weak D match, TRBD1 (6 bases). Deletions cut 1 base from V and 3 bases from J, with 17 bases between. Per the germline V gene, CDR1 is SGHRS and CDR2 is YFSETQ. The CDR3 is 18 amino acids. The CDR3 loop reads CASSLTGTGTIYNSPLHF. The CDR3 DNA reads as TGCGCCAGCAGCTTGACCGGAACCGGGACAATCTATAATTCACCCCTCCACTTT.

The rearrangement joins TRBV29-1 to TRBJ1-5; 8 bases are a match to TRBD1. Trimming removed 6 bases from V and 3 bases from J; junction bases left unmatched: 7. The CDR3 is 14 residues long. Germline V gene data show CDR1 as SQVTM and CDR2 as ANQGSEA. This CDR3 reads CSVAVTGDNQPQHF. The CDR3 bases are TGCAGCGTGGCAGTGACAGGGGACAATCAGCCCCAGCATTTT.

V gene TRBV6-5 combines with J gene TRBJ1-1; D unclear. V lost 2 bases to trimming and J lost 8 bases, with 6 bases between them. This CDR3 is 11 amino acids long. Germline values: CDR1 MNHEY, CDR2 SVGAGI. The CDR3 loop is CASSYLEEAFF. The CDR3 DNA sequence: TGTGCCAGCAGTTACCTGGAGGAAGCTTTCTTT.

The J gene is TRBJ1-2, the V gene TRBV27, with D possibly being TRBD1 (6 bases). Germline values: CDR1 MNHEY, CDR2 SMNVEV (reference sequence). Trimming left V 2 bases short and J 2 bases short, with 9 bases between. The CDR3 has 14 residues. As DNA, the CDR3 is TGTGCCAGCAGTTTAAACGGACAGAACTATGGCTACACCTTC. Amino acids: CASSLNGQNYGYTF.

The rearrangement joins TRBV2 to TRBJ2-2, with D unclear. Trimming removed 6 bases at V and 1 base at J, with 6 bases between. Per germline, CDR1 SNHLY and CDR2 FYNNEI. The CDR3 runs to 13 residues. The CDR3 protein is CASSEENTGELFF. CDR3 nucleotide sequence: TGTGCCAGCAGCGAGGAGAACACCGGGGAGCTGTTTTTT.